This T cell receptor (beta chain) was found in a study of blood T cell repertoires in COVID-19. Across the whole study: Samples of COVID-19 (acute and convalescent) were obtained from the United States, Italy and Spain.

TCRdb's copy holds only in-frame clones and misses some; the assay was immunoSEQ multiplex PCR. This sample carries roughly 65,000 clones, 85% to 95% of them seen once, and the ten largest clones take approximately 2.6%. CDR1 and CDR2 (germline): KGHDR, SFDVKD. This CDR3 is 19 amino acids long. V lost 4 bases and J lost 3; bases outside the gene matches: 11. This clone is a singleton in its sample. This TCR came from a man in his 70s with active COVID-19. Material for sequencing was peripheral blood. J is TRBJ2-3 and V is TRBV24-1; 14 bases match TRBD2. The CDR3 loop is CATSEQTSGGAMGTDTQYF. In DNA form, the CDR3 reads TGTGCCACCAGTGAGCAGACTAGCGGGGGGGCTATGGGGACAGATACGCAGTATTTT.